Below are 10 T cell receptor beta chains sequenced from a single sample in a study of OX40 agonist ivuxolimab in advanced cancers. Sequenced by immunoSEQ multiplex PCR; TCRdb stores in-frame clones only, minus some. This sample has roughly 82,000 clones, with about 89% found just once. The sample here was CD4+ or CD8+ T cells sorted from blood, taken in a trial of the OX40 agonist ivuxolimab. The receptors stem from an adult with an advanced solid tumor such as melanoma, head and neck, liver or kidney cancer.

The chain uses TRBV5-1 and TRBJ2-7; TRBD2 agrees at 7 bases. Germline V gene sequence: CDR1 SGHRS, CDR2 YFSETQ. Trimming cost V 1 base and J 0 bases; bases outside gene matches: 10. The CDR3 extends over 17 amino acids. CDR3 protein: CASSLIPGGVSSYEQYF. The CDR3 bases are TGCGCCAGCAGCTTGATTCCGGGGGGAGTGAGCTCCTACGAGCAGTACTTC.

This rearrangement joins TRBV7-2 to TRBJ2-5; D is unresolved. Germline CDR1 reads SGHTA; CDR2 reads FQGNSA. With 3 bases removed from V and 2 bases from J, the gap between germline ends came to 16 bases. This CDR3 is 16 amino acids long. DNA for the CDR3: TGTGCCAGCAGCTTCCAAGGGTCCTTGGGGCAAGAGACCCAGTACTTC. This translates into CASSFQGSLGQETQYF.

Comments on this clone: At one boundary the junction diverges from the germline segment, which might be a read error. The chain is built from TRBV19 and TRBJ2-7, with D hard to call. The germline CDR1 and CDR2 sequences are LNHDA and SQIVND (reference sequence). This CDR3 comprises 16 residues. This chain's CDR3 is CASSIDRIMGSSEQYF. In DNA form, the CDR3 reads TGTGCCAGTAGTATAGATCGTATTATGGGATCCTCCGAGCAGTACTTC. The entire variable domain, with the rest obtained from reference TRBV19 and TRBJ2-7, is as follows: DGGITQSPKYLFRKEGQNVTLSCEQNLNHDAMYWYRQDPGQGLRLIYYSQIVNDFQKGDIAEGYSVSREKKESFPLTVTSAQKNPTAFYLCASSIDRIMGSSEQYFGPGTRLTVT.

This chain uses TRBV6-5 with TRBJ1-3; D gene ambiguous. The length of the CDR3 is 12 residues. From germline, CDR1 is MNHEY and CDR2 SVGAGI. The germline V and J ends were trimmed by 7 bases and 1 base, with 5 bases remaining between them. CDR3 nucleotides: TGTGCCAGCATGGCATCTGGAAACACCATATATTTT. This gives the protein CASMASGNTIYF.

V is TRBV10-3 and J is TRBJ2-1, with D tentatively TRBD2 (7 bases). The V end was cut by 2 bases, the J end by 6 bases, with 17 bases between. Germline CDR1 reads ENHRY; CDR2 reads SYGVKD. The CDR3 is 16 amino acids. The CDR3 nucleotides read TGTGCCATCAGTGAGGCTGAGGGGGGGCCTCTCAATGAGCAGTTCTTC. It is translated as CAISEAEGGPLNEQFF.

The V gene is TRBV7-9, the J gene TRBJ2-3; D perhaps matches TRBD2 (5 bases). Between the trimmed V and J ends, which lost 1 base and 2 bases, there was a span of 10 bases. Per germline, CDR1 SEHNR and CDR2 FQNEAQ (reference sequence). The CDR3 sequence is 15 residues long. This CDR3 is CASSLGRVNTDTQYF. The DNA of the CDR3 is TGTGCCAGCAGCTTAGGGCGGGTTAACACAGATACGCAGTATTTT.

The genes are TRBV19 and TRBJ2-5, with D perhaps TRBD1 (6 bases). The CDR3 has 21 amino acids. The germline V gene has CDR1 LNHDA and CDR2 SQIVND (reference sequence). Trimming pared 5 bases from V and 2 bases from J, leaving 33 bases between. CDR3: CASSPRRGGLRSGTRQETQYF. DNA of the CDR3: TGTGCCAGTAGTCCCCGAAGAGGGGGTTTACGATCCGGGACAAGACAAGAGACCCAGTACTTC.

J is TRBJ2-7 and V is TRBV11-2; possibly TRBD1 or TRBD2 for D (5 bases each). CDR3 size: 13 residues. Germline V gene sequence: CDR1 SGHAT, CDR2 FQNNGV. With 7 bases removed from V and 3 bases from J, the gap between germline ends came to 13 bases. The DNA of the CDR3 is TGTGCCAGCACGTGGGGACCAGGCTACGAGCAGTACTTC. The encoded protein is CASTWGPGYEQYF. Together with reference TRBV11-2 and TRBJ2-7, the CDR3 gives the full variable domain: EAGVAQSPRYKIIEKRQSVAFWCNPISGHATLYWYQQILGQGPKLLIQFQNNGVVDDSQLPKDRFSAERLKGVDSTLKIQPAKLEDSAVYLCASTWGPGYEQYFGPGTRLTVT.

This chain uses TRBV27 with TRBJ2-3, with D maybe TRBD2 (6 bases). The V end lost 3 bases, the J end lost 4 bases, and 8 bases lay between the germline ends. This CDR3 contains 13 residues. The germline V gene has CDR1 MNHEY and CDR2 SMNVEV (reference sequence). The CDR3 reads CASSFGTPDTQYF. The CDR3 nucleotides are TGTGCCAGCAGTTTCGGGACTCCAGATACGCAGTATTTT.

This chain connects TRBV10-1 to TRBJ2-1; D is uncertain. This CDR3 is built from 14 residues. The germline CDR1 and CDR2 sequences are WNHNN and SYGVQD (reference sequence). The V end lost 3 bases, the J end lost 2 bases, and 8 bases lay between the germline ends. This chain's CDR3 is CASSEHGTYNEQFF. The CDR3 DNA reads as TGCGCCAGCAGTGAACACGGAACCTACAATGAGCAGTTCTTC.